This TCR beta chain was obtained from a study of OX40 agonist ivuxolimab in advanced cancers. About the study: Dose-escalation patients had hepatocellular carcinoma, melanoma, renal cell or head and neck cancer. Study-wide results and caveats: At 0.1 to 3.0 mg/kg, CD4+ and CD8+ blood T cells expanded clonally by week 6. Compared with CD4+, CD8+ T cells on average had more expanded clones.

Generated by immunoSEQ multiplex PCR, the TCRdb table keeps only in-frame clones and is missing some. This sample has 65,000 to 85,000 clones; about 86% occur once, and the top ten carry 2.4%. About this clone: What it binds is not known.

This TCR was sampled from an adult with an advanced solid tumor such as melanoma, head and neck, liver or kidney cancer. The specimen was CD4+ or CD8+ T cells sorted from blood, collected in a trial of the OX40 agonist ivuxolimab.

CDR3 in amino acids: CATSRFGGTSDTQYF. In nucleotides, the CDR3 is TGTGCCACCAGCAGATTCGGCGGGACCTCAGATACGCAGTATTTT. This chain uses TRBV15 with TRBJ2-3, with D perhaps TRBD2 (6 bases). Germline V gene sequence: CDR1 LNHNV, CDR2 YYDKDF (reference sequence). Deletions cut 2 bases from V and 4 bases from J, with 13 bases between. This CDR3 is built from 15 residues.